Presented here are 9 T cell receptor beta chains from one specimen sequenced in a study of STAT5B mutations in CD4+ large granular lymphocyte leukemia. The protocol was immunoSEQ multiplex PCR, while the TCRdb copy is restricted to in-frame clones and leaves out a portion. The sample holds about 35,000 clones, roughly 65% seen once. Sequenced sample: CD4+ T cells from blood buffy coats. Receptors originate from a human donor in good health.

Notes on this clone: A junction boundary mismatches the germline segment, possibly from a read error. The genes are TRBV29-1 and TRBJ1-5, with no clear D. CDR1 and CDR2 (germline): SQVTM, ANQGSEA. The CDR3 is 12 residues long. The CDR3 coding sequence is TGCAGCGTGGAAGATAGCAATCAGCCCCAGCATTTT. Its protein product is CSVEDSNQPQHF. Combining the CDR3 with reference TRBV29-1 and TRBJ1-5 gives the whole variable domain SAVISQKPSRDICQRGTSLTIQCQVDSQVTMMFWYRQQPGQSLTLIATANQGSEATYESGFVIDKFPISRPNLTFSTLTVSNMSPEDSSIYLCSVEDSNQPQHFGDGTRLSIL.

This clone turned up a few times. This chain uses TRBV5-1 with TRBJ1-1; D may be TRBD1 (6 bases). The germline V gene encodes CDR1 SGHRS and CDR2 YFSETQ. V dropped 0 bases and J dropped 8 bases, with 8 bases sitting between them. The CDR3 loop spans 12 amino acids. The CDR3 loop reads CASSLVQGEAFF. CDR3 DNA sequence: TGCGCCAGCAGCTTGGTTCAGGGGGAAGCTTTCTTT.

The chain joins TRBV9 to TRBJ2-5; 8 positions match TRBD1. The germline V gene encodes CDR1 SGDLS and CDR2 YYNGEE. The CDR3 sequence is 17 residues long. The V and J ends lost 2 bases and 5 bases, in that order; junction bases with no gene match: 14. DNA for the CDR3: TGTGCCAGCAGCGTTGGAGGTGGGTCAGGGGGCCGGGAGACCCAGTACTTC. Protein product: CASSVGGGSGGRETQYF.

The chain combines TRBV6-1 with TRBJ2-2; 9 nucleotides align to TRBD1. The CDR3 is made up of 15 amino acids. J was trimmed by 4 bases and V by 2 bases; bases with no gene match: 2. Germline CDR1 reads MNHNS; CDR2 reads SASEGT. CDR3 DNA: TGTGCCAGCAGTGAAACAGGGGGCCCCACCGGGGAGCTGTTTTTT. It yields the protein CASSETGGPTGELFF.

The chain uses TRBV6-6 and TRBJ2-7, with 10 bases matching TRBD1. V shed 6 bases, J shed 6 bases, and the junction held 11 bases outside the gene matches. Germline V gene lookup returns CDR1 MNHNY and CDR2 SVGAGI (reference sequence). CDR3 length: 15 residues. The CDR3 DNA follows: TGTGCCAGCAGCCCTCCGCGGGACAGGGGCCGCGAGCAGTACTTC. This codes for CASSPPRDRGREQYF.

The chain recombines TRBV7-9 with TRBJ2-7; D remains unclear. The CDR3 contains 15 residues. Germline lookup yields CDR1 SEHNR and CDR2 FQNEAQ (reference sequence). Trimming took off 5 bases at V and 1 base at J, with 15 bases between the two ends. The CDR3 DNA is TGTGCCAGCAGCCTAGATGGGGTACAATCCTACGAGCAGTACTTC. Its translation: CASSLDGVQSYEQYF.

J is TRBJ2-6 and V is TRBV7-2; D could derive from TRBD1 or TRBD2 (5 bases each). The CDR3 consists of 15 residues. The germline V gene encodes CDR1 SGHTA and CDR2 FQGNSA. Trimming took 1 base from V and 4 from J, leaving 8 bases between them. The CDR3 loop reads CASSLGGTGANVLTF. In DNA form, the CDR3 reads TGTGCCAGCAGCTTAGGAGGGACCGGGGCCAACGTCCTGACTTTC.

The gene calls are TRBV18 and TRBJ1-1; a weak D match, TRBD1 (6 bases). The V gene's germline CDR1 is KGHSH and CDR2 LQKENI. The V and J ends lost 2 bases and 11 bases respectively, with 12 bases between them. This CDR3 has 12 amino acids. Written as DNA, the CDR3 is TGTGCCAGCTCACCAGACAGGAGGGAGGCTTTCTTT. This sequence encodes CASSPDRREAFF.

The V gene is TRBV28, the J gene TRBJ1-4; D is perhaps TRBD1 (6 bases). V lost 6 bases, J lost 5 bases, and 16 bases lay in between. The CDR3 extends over 15 amino acids. Germline loops: CDR1 MDHEN, CDR2 SYDVKM. The CDR3 DNA sequence: TGTGCCAGCAGACCCGGTGGGGGCCAAAATGAAAAACTGTTTTTT. Amino acid sequence: CASRPGGGQNEKLFF. Complete variable domain (other parts from reference TRBV28 and TRBJ1-4): DVKVTQSSRYLVKRTGEKVFLECVQDMDHENMFWYRQDPGLGLRLIYFSYDVKMKEKGDIPEGYSVSREKKERFSLILESASTNQTSMYLCASRPGGGQNEKLFFGSGTQLSVL.